These 20 T cell receptor beta chains came from one sample sequenced in a study of siplizumab effects on memory and regulatory T cells. Clones were sequenced by immunoSEQ multiplex PCR, and TCRdb holds only the in-frame ones, with some missing. The sample includes 95,000 to 130,000 clones, about 94% of them seen just once. Sequencing was done on a sample of non-Treg CD4+ T cells sorted from blood. Receptor source: a human donor in good health.

The V gene is TRBV10-2, the J gene TRBJ2-3, with D perhaps TRBD1 or TRBD2 (5 bases each). Germline V gives CDR1 WSHSY, CDR2 SAAADI. Trimming shortened V by 0 bases and J by 2 bases, and 6 bases separated the two germline ends. CDR3 length: 14 residues. Written as DNA, the CDR3 is TGCGCCAGCAGTGAGTCGGGGGTCACAGATACGCAGTATTTT. Its translation is CASSESGVTDTQYF.

This clone was seen only once. The DNA of the CDR3 is TGTGCCTGGGCCGCGGGGCTAGCAGGCACCGGGGAGCTGTTTTTT. It is translated as CAWAAGLAGTGELFF. This rearrangement joins TRBV30 to TRBJ2-2; perhaps TRBD2 as D (6 bases). Germline V gene sequence: CDR1 GTSNPN, CDR2 SVGIG (reference sequence). The ends were cut back, 5 bases at V and 4 bases at J, with 17 bases in the middle. The CDR3 length is 15 residues.

This chain links TRBV27 with TRBJ2-7; 11 positions match TRBD2. The CDR3 is made up of 14 amino acids. CDR1 and CDR2 from the germline V gene are MNHEY and SMNVEV (reference sequence). The J segment lost 2 bases and the V segment lost 3 bases, leaving 0 bases of the junction unmatched. This chain's CDR3 is CASSFSGRAYEQYF. In DNA form, the CDR3 reads TGTGCCAGCAGTTTTAGCGGGAGGGCCTACGAGCAGTACTTC.

The chain combines TRBV6-5 with TRBJ2-5, with 11 positions matching TRBD1. This CDR3 spans 15 amino acids. J was trimmed by 4 bases and V by 5 bases; bases with no gene match: 6. The germline V gene encodes CDR1 MNHEY and CDR2 SVGAGI. CDR3 nucleotide sequence: TGTGCCAGCAGTAAAGGGGACAGGGGGAGAGAGACCCAGTACTTC. This codes for CASSKGDRGRETQYF.

The chain carries TRBV6-1 and TRBJ2-1; D may correspond to TRBD1 or TRBD2 (5 bases each). The CDR3 extends over 14 amino acids. Germline V gene sequence: CDR1 MNHNS, CDR2 SASEGT. The V gene lost 7 bases and the J gene lost 2 bases, with 12 bases spanning the gap. CDR3 region: CASTYGTTYNEQFF. The CDR3 coding sequence is TGTGCCAGCACCTACGGGACGACCTACAATGAGCAGTTCTTC.

About this clone: An end of the junction differs from the germline gene, which may be a read error. The rearrangement uses TRBV7-7 and TRBJ1-1; D not resolved. This CDR3 region has 12 residues. Germline V CDR1 and CDR2: SSHAT, FNYEAQ (reference sequence). The CDR3 DNA is TGTGCTAGCAGCTTAGGCGGGTTTGAAGCTTTCTTT. Protein product: CASSLGGFEAFF.

The chain links TRBV18 to TRBJ1-5; 7 positions agree with TRBD1. The CDR3 is made up of 13 amino acids. Germline-derived CDR1 and CDR2 are KGHSH and LQKENI. V was pared by 3 bases and J by 8 bases, with 4 bases of the junction left unmatched. This chain's CDR3 is CASSPSGGEPQHF. CDR3 nucleotide sequence: TGTGCCAGCTCACCTTCAGGGGGTGAGCCCCAGCATTTT.

The V gene is TRBV14, the J gene TRBJ2-5; a weak D match, TRBD2 (5 bases). The CDR3 spans 15 residues. V lost 1 base to trimming and J lost 4 bases, with 13 bases between them. Looked up from germline, CDR1 is SGHDN and CDR2 is FVKESK. The CDR3 DNA is TGTGCCAGCAGCCAAGTGGGTGGGAGCAGAGAGACCCAGTACTTC. This sequence encodes CASSQVGGSRETQYF.

This clone was seen only once. The chain uses TRBV27 and TRBJ1-5, with a possible D match to TRBD1 (6 bases). V was shortened by 5 bases and J by 0 bases, with 11 bases between the two germline ends. Looked up from germline, CDR1 is MNHEY and CDR2 is SMNVEV (reference sequence). This CDR3 region has 15 residues. The chain's CDR3 is CASSPQGFSNQPQHF. CDR3 coding DNA: TGTGCCAGCAGTCCTCAGGGGTTTAGCAATCAGCCCCAGCATTTT.

V and J are TRBV5-4 and TRBJ2-1; 8 nucleotides match TRBD2. The CDR3 sequence is 17 residues long. V trimming: 4 bases; J trimming: 2 bases; junction bases outside the gene matches: 11. CDR1 SGHNT and CDR2 YYREEE come from the germline V gene (reference sequence). This CDR3 reads CASSPPGAGGPYNEQFF. The CDR3 DNA reads as TGTGCCAGCAGCCCTCCCGGTGCGGGGGGTCCCTACAATGAGCAGTTCTTC.

The rearrangement joins TRBV7-2 to TRBJ1-4; D is perhaps TRBD1 (5 bases). V was trimmed by 5 bases and J by 6 bases, leaving 7 bases between them. In germline, CDR1 is SGHTA, CDR2 FQGNSA. The CDR3 is 12 residues long. The chain's CDR3 is CASSRDDEKLFF. CDR3 nucleotides: TGTGCCAGCAGCCGGGACGATGAAAAACTGTTTTTT.

V and J are TRBV5-8 and TRBJ1-6; tentative D call: TRBD1 (5 bases). This CDR3 comprises 17 residues. The V gene's germline CDR1 is SGHTS and CDR2 YDEGEE. V lost 0 bases and J lost 6, with 16 bases in between. The CDR3 reads CASSLEVKPGLNSPLHF. Written as DNA, the CDR3 is TGTGCCAGCAGCTTGGAGGTCAAACCAGGGCTTAATTCACCCCTCCACTTT.

The rearrangement joins TRBV6-5 to TRBJ2-6, with D uncertain. The CDR3 has 15 residues. Germline loops: CDR1 MNHEY, CDR2 SVGAGI. V was shortened by 7 bases and J by 2 bases, with 12 bases between the two germline ends. DNA of the CDR3: TGTGCCAGCACCAACCGGCAGGCTGGGGCCAACGTCCTGACTTTC. Residues: CASTNRQAGANVLTF.

This chain connects TRBV11-3 to TRBJ2-1; 9 bases are shared with TRBD2. This CDR3 contains 15 residues. The germline V gene has CDR1 SGHNT and CDR2 YENEEA. The trim removed 5 bases at V and 4 bases at J, leaving 6 bases unmatched. The CDR3 protein is CASSTGLANYNEQFF. The CDR3 nucleotides read TGTGCCAGCAGCACGGGACTAGCAAATTACAATGAGCAGTTCTTC.

V and J are TRBV11-3 and TRBJ1-4; 7 bases are a match to TRBD1. Germline V gives CDR1 SGHNT, CDR2 YENEEA. The CDR3 loop spans 16 amino acids. V shed 5 bases, J shed 6 bases, and the junction held 12 bases outside the gene matches. In DNA form, the CDR3 reads TGTGCCAGCAGCCCAGGGACAGTTCCAGGGGATGAAAAACTGTTTTTT. Translation: CASSPGTVPGDEKLFF.

This chain connects TRBV25-1 to TRBJ1-2; D ambiguous. Trimming removed 3 bases from V and 5 bases from J, with 16 bases in between. This CDR3 is 15 amino acids long. From germline, CDR1 is MGHDK and CDR2 SYGVNS. Written as DNA, the CDR3 is TGTGCCAGCAGTGAGCCAGCCCCCCTAGGGTATGGCTACACCTTC. It specifies CASSEPAPLGYGYTF.

The rearrangement links TRBV5-1 to TRBJ2-3; 11 bases align to TRBD1. Germline V gives CDR1 SGHRS, CDR2 YFSETQ. The CDR3 runs 16 residues. J gave up 2 bases and V 5 bases, and 7 bases lay outside the gene matches. The chain's CDR3 is CASSPGTGGFTDTQYF. The CDR3 bases are TGCGCCAGCAGTCCCGGGACAGGGGGTTTCACAGATACGCAGTATTTT.

The J gene is TRBJ2-2, the V gene TRBV4-1, with a tentative D call TRBD2 (6 bases). Germline V gene lookup returns CDR1 MGHRA and CDR2 YSYEKL. The ends were cut back, 0 bases at V and 6 bases at J, with 8 bases in the middle. This CDR3 is built from 14 residues. Here the CDR3 DNA reads TGCGCCAGCAGCCAAGATCGGAGGGCCGGGGAGCTGTTTTTT. The encoded protein is CASSQDRRAGELFF.

The chain carries TRBV5-1 and TRBJ2-1, with D possibly matching TRBD1 (6 bases). Germline values: CDR1 SGHRS, CDR2 YFSETQ. The CDR3 is made up of 17 amino acids. The V end was cut by 2 bases, the J end by 0 bases, with 15 bases between. The CDR3 loop reads CASSLGGRPNSYNEQFF. The CDR3 nucleotides are TGCGCCAGCAGCTTAGGGGGTCGCCCGAACTCCTACAATGAGCAGTTCTTC.

The genes are TRBV9 and TRBJ1-1; 8 bases are a match to TRBD1. This CDR3 spans 16 amino acids. Unmatched junction bases numbered 10, after V lost 5 bases and J lost 1 base. CDR1 and CDR2 (germline): SGDLS, YYNGEE. CDR3 in amino acids: CASSYGQGRANTEAFF. CDR3 in DNA: TGTGCCAGCAGTTACGGACAGGGAAGGGCGAACACTGAAGCTTTCTTT.